Listed here are 20 T cell receptor beta chains from one sample, sequenced in a study of long-term antiretroviral therapy in people with HIV. With survey level as its setting, the immunoSEQ assay was v3.0. Sequencing used immunoSEQ multiplex PCR; TCRdb keeps in-frame clones, though not all of them. The table records about 17,000 clones, 76% of them present only once. The input for sequencing was unsorted PBMCs, taken 2.5 years before starting antiretroviral therapy. All receptors derive from a woman between 50 and 59 years old with HIV.

The chain joins TRBV5-4 to TRBJ2-3, with 9 positions matching TRBD2. Trimming took 3 bases from V and 1 from J; bases not matched to a gene: 9. Per germline, CDR1 SGHNT and CDR2 YYREEE (reference sequence). There are 17 residues in the CDR3. The CDR3 loop reads CASSSLTSGRRTDTQYF. CDR3 coding DNA: TGTGCCAGCAGCTCCCTGACTAGCGGAAGACGCACAGATACGCAGTATTTT. The entire variable domain, with the rest obtained from reference TRBV5-4 and TRBJ2-3, is as follows: ETGVTQSPTHLIKTRGQQVTLRCSSQSGHNTVSWYQQALGQGPQFIFQYYREEENGRGNFPPRFSGLQFPNYSSELNVNALELDDSALYLCASSSLTSGRRTDTQYFGPGTRLTVL.

The chain employs TRBV7-9 and TRBJ2-4, with 8 bases aligning to TRBD1. CDR1 is SEHNR, CDR2 FQNEAQ, per germline (reference sequence). V was clipped by 2 bases and J by 7 bases; unmatched bases: 1. This CDR3 has 13 amino acids. CDR3 sequence (DNA): TGTGCCAGCAGCTTAACAGGGGGTAACATTCAGTACTTC. As protein: CASSLTGGNIQYF.

The chain has TRBV6-4 and TRBJ1-2; D is unresolved. The CDR3 extends over 13 amino acids. Trimming stripped 1 base from V and 5 bases from J, with 8 bases between. Germline-derived CDR1 and CDR2 are MRHNA and SNTAGT. Here the CDR3 reads CASSDLQRYGYTF. DNA of the CDR3: TGTGCCAGCAGTGACTTGCAACGATATGGCTACACCTTC.

The chain carries TRBV7-8 and TRBJ1-1, with D uncertain. Germline V gene data show CDR1 as SGHVS and CDR2 as FQNEAQ. The CDR3 is 15 amino acids. V shed 2 bases and J shed 4 bases, with 14 bases lying between them. The CDR3 spells CASSLKQGLGTEAFF. CDR3 sequence (DNA): TGTGCCAGCAGCTTAAAACAAGGGTTGGGCACTGAAGCTTTCTTT.

The chain uses TRBV5-6 and TRBJ2-3; D not resolved. The germline V and J ends were trimmed by 5 bases and 6 bases, with 7 bases remaining between them. The CDR3 covers 11 residues. Germline V lookup: CDR1 SGHDT, CDR2 YYEEEE. CDR3 in DNA: TGTGCCAGCAGTTTGAGGGATACGCAGTATTTT. Its translation is CASSLRDTQYF.

This chain connects TRBV5-1 to TRBJ2-7; D is perhaps TRBD1 (5 bases). The germline V gene has CDR1 SGHRS and CDR2 YFSETQ. Trimming stripped 5 bases from V and 2 bases from J, with 8 bases between. The CDR3 is made up of 12 amino acids. Written as DNA, the CDR3 is TGCGCCAGCAGGGACAAAACCTACGAGCAGTACTTC. Its translation is CASRDKTYEQYF. The whole variable domain, filled in from reference TRBV5-1 and TRBJ2-7, reads KAGVTQTPRYLIKTRGQQVTLSCSPISGHRSVSWYQQTPGQGLQFLFEYFSETQRNKGNFPGRFSGRQFSNSRSEMNVSTLELGDSALYLCASRDKTYEQYFGPGTRLTVT.

This clone was recorded a few times. The chain carries TRBV18 and TRBJ2-3; TRBD2 aligns across 9 bases. This CDR3 has 18 amino acids. The germline CDR1 and CDR2 sequences are KGHSH and LQKENI. J was trimmed by 2 bases and V by 3 bases; bases with no gene match: 12. For the CDR3, the DNA is TGTGCCAGCTCACCGGGGACTAGCAGAAGGCCGACCACAGATACGCAGTATTTT. Its translation: CASSPGTSRRPTTDTQYF.

This clone showed up just a few times. The chain recombines TRBV7-2 with TRBJ1-1; D uncertain. Germline V gene data show CDR1 as SGHTA and CDR2 as FQGNSA. The V end was cut by 3 bases, the J end by 11 bases, with 10 bases between. The length of the CDR3 is 11 residues. In nucleotides, the CDR3 is TGTGCCAGCAGCTTCCACTCGCGGGCTTTCTTT. This sequence encodes CASSFHSRAFF.

This rearrangement joins TRBV2 to TRBJ2-4; D remains unclear. The CDR3 spans 12 residues. CDR1 and CDR2 (germline): SNHLY, FYNNEI. Between the trimmed V and J ends, which lost 6 bases and 6 bases, there was a span of 9 bases. The CDR3 loop reads CASSLSGNIQYF. The CDR3 DNA sequence: TGTGCCAGCAGCCTCTCGGGAAACATTCAGTACTTC.

The genes are TRBV30 and TRBJ1-2; 7 bases align to TRBD1. The V segment lost 5 bases and the J segment 2 bases; nucleotides outside the gene matches: 5. The CDR3 length is 13 residues. CDR1 is GTSNPN and CDR2 is SVGIG in the germline V gene (reference sequence). CDR3 sequence (DNA): TGTGCCTGGTCTATACAGGGGAACTATGGCTACACCTTC. It translates to CAWSIQGNYGYTF.

V is TRBV11-3 and J is TRBJ2-7; perhaps D is TRBD1 or TRBD2 (5 bases each). V was trimmed by 4 bases and J by 5 bases, leaving 9 bases between them. There are 12 residues in the CDR3. CDR1 is SGHNT and CDR2 is YENEEA in the germline V gene. The chain's CDR3 is CASSSRGDEQYF. The CDR3 nucleotides read TGTGCCAGCAGCTCAAGAGGGGACGAGCAGTACTTC.

The genes are TRBV5-8 and TRBJ2-5, with a weak D call TRBD2 (6 bases). Trimming stripped 2 bases from V and 5 bases from J, with 16 bases between. The germline V gene encodes CDR1 SGHTS and CDR2 YDEGEE. The CDR3 contains 15 residues. CDR3 residues: CASSFGFRGGETQYF. CDR3 sequence (DNA): TGTGCCAGCAGCTTTGGTTTCCGAGGAGGGGAGACCCAGTACTTC.

With regard to this clone: Because it lacks the conserved phenylalanine or tryptophan at the end, this CDR3 is likely a read error. The rearrangement uses TRBV4-2 and TRBJ2-7; D gene ambiguous. The germline V and J ends were trimmed by 0 bases and 6 bases, with 12 bases remaining between them. Germline V gene sequence: CDR1 LGHNA, CDR2 YNFKEQ. The CDR3 totals 14 residues. The CDR3 bases are TGTGCCAGCAGCCAAGAACGGTTCTCACTCGAGCAGTACATC. Translated, it gives CASSQERFSLEQYI.

This clone occurred once. This rearrangement joins TRBV5-4 to TRBJ2-5; perhaps TRBD2 as D (5 bases). Germline lookup yields CDR1 SGHNT and CDR2 YYREEE (reference sequence). This CDR3 comprises 13 residues. V lost 2 bases and J 5 bases, leaving 10 bases between the germline ends. The CDR3 nucleotides read TGTGCCAGCAGCTTAAAGGGAGCCGAGACCCAGTACTTC. Protein product: CASSLKGAETQYF.

CDR3 amino acids: CASSRTSAQETQYF. DNA for the CDR3: TGTGCCAGCAGTCGGACTAGCGCCCAAGAGACCCAGTACTTC. This chain links TRBV11-3 with TRBJ2-5, with 9 bases aligning to TRBD2. The CDR3 sequence is 14 residues long. Trimming at V came to 6 bases and at J to 1 base, leaving 3 bases not matched to a gene. Germline assignment: CDR1 SGHNT and CDR2 YENEEA.

This rearrangement joins TRBV19 to TRBJ2-7; 9 nucleotides line up with TRBD1. Germline V gene sequence: CDR1 LNHDA, CDR2 SQIVND (reference sequence). The trim removed 1 base at V and 6 bases at J, leaving 4 bases unmatched. The CDR3 spans 14 residues. CDR3 sequence: CASSIVGTGTEQYF. The CDR3 DNA reads as TGTGCCAGTAGTATAGTGGGGACAGGGACCGAGCAGTACTTC.

This clone has a single count. This chain links TRBV19 with TRBJ1-3, with D hard to call. The CDR3 contains 15 residues. V was clipped by 5 bases and J by 0 bases, with 11 bases between them. The V gene's germline CDR1 is LNHDA and CDR2 SQIVND (reference sequence). CDR3 in DNA: TGTGCCAGTAGTCTCCACTCGAGCTCTGGAAACACCATATATTTT. Translated: CASSLHSSSGNTIYF.

The V call is TRBV5-1, the J call TRBJ2-3; 7 bases are shared with TRBD2. V lost 0 bases and J lost 6; bases outside the gene matches: 4. There are 14 residues in the CDR3. CDR1 is SGHRS and CDR2 is YFSETQ in the germline V gene. The chain's CDR3 is CASSLAGGYDTQYF. The DNA for the CDR3 is TGCGCCAGCAGCTTGGCCGGGGGGTACGATACGCAGTATTTT.

This chain uses TRBV6-4 with TRBJ1-2; D call uncertain. Germline loops: CDR1 MRHNA, CDR2 SNTAGT. Trimming shortened V by 4 bases and J by 4 bases, and 10 bases separated the two germline ends. CDR3 size: 13 residues. The chain's CDR3 is CASSVDGSYGYTF. As DNA, the CDR3 is TGTGCCAGCAGTGTCGACGGATCCTATGGCTACACCTTC.

This clone was detected a few times. The chain couples TRBV9 to TRBJ2-3; 10 positions match TRBD2. In germline, CDR1 is SGDLS, CDR2 YYNGEE. The ends lost 3 bases at V and 2 bases at J; junction bases unmatched: 6. The CDR3 has 16 amino acids. The chain's CDR3 is CASSALAGENTDTQYF. CDR3 DNA: TGTGCCAGCAGCGCCCTAGCGGGGGAAAACACAGATACGCAGTATTTT.